These 10 T cell receptor beta chains were sequenced from one sample in a study of CD8 T cells in Susac syndrome. Roughly 0.45 to 1 ug RNA was reverse transcribed with random hexamers. TCRdb re-called the immunoSEQ multiplex PCR reads through MiXCR, storing one row per CDR3 protein. The sample holds 170,000 or so distinct CDR3 sequences, approximately 94% seen once. The specimen was CD4+ T cells from PBMCs. The receptors derive from a human donor with Susac syndrome.

This clonotype was recorded once. V gene TRBV4-3 combines with J gene TRBJ2-5; tentative D call: TRBD1 (5 bases). The V end was cut by 1 base, the J end by 5 bases, with 14 bases between. In germline, CDR1 is LGHNA, CDR2 YSLEER. This CDR3 is 15 amino acids long. In nucleotides, the CDR3 is TGCGCCAGCAGCCAAGGGGCCAGGGTTAGCGAGACCCAGTACTTC. Its protein is CASSQGARVSETQYF.

CDR3 sequence (DNA): TGCAGTGCTAGAGATCCAGGGTATACCTATGGCTACACCTTC. Translated, it gives CSARDPGYTYGYTF. The chain is built from TRBV20-1 and TRBJ1-2, with D tentatively TRBD1 (5 bases). Germline V gives CDR1 DFQATT, CDR2 SNEGSKA (reference sequence). The V gene lost 0 bases and the J gene lost 4 bases, with 12 bases spanning the gap. The length of the CDR3 is 14 residues.

A few counts support this clonotype. The CDR3 nucleotides read TGTGCCAGCAGTTTTGGACCAAATGAAAAACTGTTTTTT. As protein: CASSFGPNEKLFF. V gene TRBV12-3 or TRBV12-4 combines with J gene TRBJ1-4; no clear D gene. This CDR3 spans 13 amino acids. Trimming pared 3 bases from V and 5 bases from J, leaving 7 bases between.

This clonotype was seen a few times. V is TRBV5-1 and J is TRBJ2-7; TRBD1 matches at 7 bases. V shed 4 bases and J 6 bases; nucleotides not matched to a gene: 10. The germline CDR1 and CDR2 sequences are SGHRS and YFSETQ. The CDR3 extends over 14 amino acids. CDR3 in amino acids: CASSPGQVPGEQYF. For the CDR3, the DNA is TGCGCCAGCAGCCCCGGACAGGTTCCGGGCGAGCAGTACTTC.

This clonotype was observed a single time. The V and J genes are TRBV18 and TRBJ2-3; TRBD2 might be the D (6 bases). Germline CDR1 reads KGHSH; CDR2 reads LQKENI. CDR3 size: 13 residues. The ends were cut back, 6 bases at V and 4 bases at J, with 11 bases in the middle. CDR3 nucleotides: TGTGCCAGCTCGTCCGCGGGGCCAGATACGCAGTATTTT. Amino acids: CASSSAGPDTQYF. The full variable domain, completed using reference TRBV18 and TRBJ2-3, is NAGVMQNPRHLVRRRGQEARLRCSPMKGHSHVYWYRQLPEEGLKFMVYLQKENIIDESGMPKERFSAEFPKEGPSILRIQQVVRGDSAAYFCASSSAGPDTQYFGPGTRLTVL.

This clonotype was detected only a few times. CDR3 residues: CASSPVSTDTQYF. The CDR3 nucleotides are TGTGCCAGCAGCCCGGTCAGCACAGATACGCAGTATTTT. The chain joins TRBV9 to TRBJ2-3; D is ambiguous. The CDR3 spans 13 residues. The germline V gene encodes CDR1 SGDLS and CDR2 YYNGEE. Trimming took 4 bases from V and 0 from J, leaving 6 bases between them.

This clonotype was observed a handful of times. The chain joins TRBV11-2 to TRBJ2-5, with 9 positions matching TRBD2. CDR1 and CDR2 (germline): SGHAT, FQNNGV. The CDR3 has 15 residues. J lost 5 bases, V lost 3 bases, and 7 bases had no gene match. The CDR3 nucleotides read TGTGCCAGCAGCTTCGGAGCGGGGGGAGTTGAGACCCAGTACTTC. Translated: CASSFGAGGVETQYF.

V gene TRBV20-1 combines with J gene TRBJ1-1, with 7 positions matching TRBD1. Germline V gene lookup returns CDR1 DFQATT and CDR2 SNEGSKA (reference sequence). The CDR3 extends over 14 amino acids. The V and J ends lost 4 bases and 5 bases, in that order; junction bases with no gene match: 10. The CDR3 DNA follows: TGCAGTGCTATCAACCAGGGGGGTATAACTGAAGCTTTCTTT. Protein product: CSAINQGGITEAFF.

The sample holds one count of this clonotype. The V call is TRBV12-3 or TRBV12-4, the J call TRBJ2-5; D not resolved. Trimming took off 3 bases at V and 4 bases at J, with 18 bases between the two ends. This CDR3 contains 16 residues. CDR3 in amino acids: CASSFRRAKPRETQYF. The CDR3 region has the DNA TGTGCCAGCAGTTTCCGCCGGGCCAAACCTAGAGAGACCCAGTACTTC.

The V call is TRBV30, the J call TRBJ1-6, with D uncertain. Germline V lookup: CDR1 GTSNPN, CDR2 SVGIG (reference sequence). Between the trimmed V and J ends, which lost 3 bases and 8 bases, there was a span of 5 bases. This CDR3 has 11 amino acids. CDR3 region: CAWSAYSPLHF. The CDR3 DNA reads TGTGCCTGGAGCGCCTATTCACCCCTCCACTTT. The full variable domain, with the rest looked up from reference TRBV30 and TRBJ1-6, is SQTIHQWPATLVQPVGSPLSLECTVEGTSNPNLYWYRQAAGRGLQLLFYSVGIGQISSEVPQNLSASRPQDRQFILSSKKLLLSDSGFYLCAWSAYSPLHFGNGTRLTVT.